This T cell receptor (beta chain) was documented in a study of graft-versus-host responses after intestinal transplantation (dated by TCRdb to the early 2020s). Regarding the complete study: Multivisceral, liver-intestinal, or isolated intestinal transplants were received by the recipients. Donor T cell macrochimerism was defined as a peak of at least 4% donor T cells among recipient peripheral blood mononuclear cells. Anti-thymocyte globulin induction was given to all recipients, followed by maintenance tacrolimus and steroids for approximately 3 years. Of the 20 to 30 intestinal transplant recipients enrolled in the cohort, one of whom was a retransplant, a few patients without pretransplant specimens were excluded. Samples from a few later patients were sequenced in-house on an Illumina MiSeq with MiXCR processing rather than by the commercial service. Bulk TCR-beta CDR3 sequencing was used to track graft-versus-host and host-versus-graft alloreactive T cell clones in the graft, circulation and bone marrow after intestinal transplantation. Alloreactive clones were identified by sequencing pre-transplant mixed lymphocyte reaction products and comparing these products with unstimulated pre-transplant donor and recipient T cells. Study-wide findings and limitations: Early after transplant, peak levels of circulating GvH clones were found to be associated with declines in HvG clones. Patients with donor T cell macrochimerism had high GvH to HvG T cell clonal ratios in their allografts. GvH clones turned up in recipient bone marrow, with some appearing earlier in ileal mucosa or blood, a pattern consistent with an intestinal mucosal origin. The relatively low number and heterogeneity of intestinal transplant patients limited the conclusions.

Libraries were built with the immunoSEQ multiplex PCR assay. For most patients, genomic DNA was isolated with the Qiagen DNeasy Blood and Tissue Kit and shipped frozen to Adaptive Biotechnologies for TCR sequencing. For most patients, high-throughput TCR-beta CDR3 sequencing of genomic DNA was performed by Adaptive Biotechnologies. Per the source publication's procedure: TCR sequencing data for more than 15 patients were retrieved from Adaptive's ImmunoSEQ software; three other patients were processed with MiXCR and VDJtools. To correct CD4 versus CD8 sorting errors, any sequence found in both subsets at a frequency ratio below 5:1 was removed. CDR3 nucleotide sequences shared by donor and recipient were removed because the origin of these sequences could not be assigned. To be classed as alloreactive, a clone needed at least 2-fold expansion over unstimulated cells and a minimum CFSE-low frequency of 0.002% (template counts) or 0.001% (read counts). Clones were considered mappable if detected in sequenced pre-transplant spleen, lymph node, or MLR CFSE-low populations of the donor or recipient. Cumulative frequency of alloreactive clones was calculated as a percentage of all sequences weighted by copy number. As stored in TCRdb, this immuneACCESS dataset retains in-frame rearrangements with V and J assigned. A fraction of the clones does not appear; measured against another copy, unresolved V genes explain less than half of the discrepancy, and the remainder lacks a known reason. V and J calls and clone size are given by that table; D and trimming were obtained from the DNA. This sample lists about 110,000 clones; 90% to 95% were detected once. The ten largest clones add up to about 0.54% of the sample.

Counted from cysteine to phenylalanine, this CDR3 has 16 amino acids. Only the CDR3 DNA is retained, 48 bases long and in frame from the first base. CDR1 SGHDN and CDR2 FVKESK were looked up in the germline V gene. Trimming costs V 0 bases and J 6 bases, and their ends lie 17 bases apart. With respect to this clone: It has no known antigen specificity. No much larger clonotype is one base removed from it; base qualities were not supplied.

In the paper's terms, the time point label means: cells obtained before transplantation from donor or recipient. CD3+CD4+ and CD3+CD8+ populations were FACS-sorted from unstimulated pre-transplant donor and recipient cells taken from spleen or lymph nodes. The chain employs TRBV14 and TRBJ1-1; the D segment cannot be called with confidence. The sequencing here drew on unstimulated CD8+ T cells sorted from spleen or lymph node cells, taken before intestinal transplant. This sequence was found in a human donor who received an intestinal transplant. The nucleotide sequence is TGTGCCAGCAGCCAAGATAGTTCTCGGGCCCTTCCTGAAGCTTTCTTT. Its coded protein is CASSQDSSRALPEAFF.